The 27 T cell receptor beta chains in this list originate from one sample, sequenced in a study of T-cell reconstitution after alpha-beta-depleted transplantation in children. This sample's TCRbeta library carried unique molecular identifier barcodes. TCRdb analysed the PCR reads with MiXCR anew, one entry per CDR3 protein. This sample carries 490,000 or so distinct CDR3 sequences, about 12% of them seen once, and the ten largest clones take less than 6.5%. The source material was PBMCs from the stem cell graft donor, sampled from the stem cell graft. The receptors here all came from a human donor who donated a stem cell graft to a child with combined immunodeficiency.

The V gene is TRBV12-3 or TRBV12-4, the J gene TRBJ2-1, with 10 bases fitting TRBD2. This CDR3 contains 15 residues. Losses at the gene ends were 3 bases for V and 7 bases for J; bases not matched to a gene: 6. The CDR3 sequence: CASSFLTSGVNEQFF. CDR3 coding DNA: TGTGCCAGCAGTTTCTTAACTAGCGGGGTGAATGAGCAGTTCTTC.

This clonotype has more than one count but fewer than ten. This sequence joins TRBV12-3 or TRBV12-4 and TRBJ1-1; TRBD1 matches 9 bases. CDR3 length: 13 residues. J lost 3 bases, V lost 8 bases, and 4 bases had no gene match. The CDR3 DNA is TGTGCCAGCCAGACAGGGGGTTACACTGAAGCTTTCTTT. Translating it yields CASQTGGYTEAFF.

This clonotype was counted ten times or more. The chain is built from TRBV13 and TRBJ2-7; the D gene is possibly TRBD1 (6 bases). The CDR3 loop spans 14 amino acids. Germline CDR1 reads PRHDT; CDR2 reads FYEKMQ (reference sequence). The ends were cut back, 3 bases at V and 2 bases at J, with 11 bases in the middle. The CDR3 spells CASSLGRGAYEQYF. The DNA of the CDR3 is TGTGCCAGCAGCTTGGGCAGGGGCGCCTACGAGCAGTACTTC.

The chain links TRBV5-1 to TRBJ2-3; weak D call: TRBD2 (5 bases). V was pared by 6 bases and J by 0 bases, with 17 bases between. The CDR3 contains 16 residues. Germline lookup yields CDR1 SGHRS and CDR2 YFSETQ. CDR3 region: CASTWTGRRSTDTQYF. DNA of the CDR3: TGCGCCAGCACCTGGACGGGAAGGCGGAGCACAGATACGCAGTATTTT. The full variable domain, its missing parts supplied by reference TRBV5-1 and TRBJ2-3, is KAGVTQTPRYLIKTRGQQVTLSCSPISGHRSVSWYQQTPGQGLQFLFEYFSETQRNKGNFPGRFSGRQFSNSRSEMNVSTLELGDSALYLCASTWTGRRSTDTQYFGPGTRLTVL.

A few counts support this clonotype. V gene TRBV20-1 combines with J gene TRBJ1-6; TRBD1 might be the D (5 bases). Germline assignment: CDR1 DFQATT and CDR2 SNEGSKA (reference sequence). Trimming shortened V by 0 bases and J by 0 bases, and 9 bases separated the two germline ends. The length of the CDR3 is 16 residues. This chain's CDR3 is CSARDPGSSYNSPLHF. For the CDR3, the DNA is TGCAGTGCTAGAGATCCAGGGAGCTCCTATAATTCACCCCTCCACTTT.

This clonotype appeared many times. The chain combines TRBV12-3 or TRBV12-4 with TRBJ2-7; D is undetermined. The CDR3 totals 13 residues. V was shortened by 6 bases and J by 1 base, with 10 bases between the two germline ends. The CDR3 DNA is TGTGCCAGCAGCCTTAAACCTTCCTACGAGCAGTACTTC. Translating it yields CASSLKPSYEQYF.

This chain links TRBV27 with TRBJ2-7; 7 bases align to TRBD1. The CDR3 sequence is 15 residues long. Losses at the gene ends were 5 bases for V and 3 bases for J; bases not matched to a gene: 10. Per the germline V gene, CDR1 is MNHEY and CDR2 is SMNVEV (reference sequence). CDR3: CASSRVTGLHYEQYF. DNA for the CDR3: TGTGCCAGCAGTCGAGTGACAGGGCTACACTACGAGCAGTACTTC.

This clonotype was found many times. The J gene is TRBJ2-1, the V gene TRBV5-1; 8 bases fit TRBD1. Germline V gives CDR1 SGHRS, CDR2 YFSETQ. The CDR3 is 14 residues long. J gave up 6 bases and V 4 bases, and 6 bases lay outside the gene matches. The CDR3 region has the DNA TGCGCCAGCAGCATCGGGACAGGAGGCAATGAGCAGTTCTTC. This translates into CASSIGTGGNEQFF.

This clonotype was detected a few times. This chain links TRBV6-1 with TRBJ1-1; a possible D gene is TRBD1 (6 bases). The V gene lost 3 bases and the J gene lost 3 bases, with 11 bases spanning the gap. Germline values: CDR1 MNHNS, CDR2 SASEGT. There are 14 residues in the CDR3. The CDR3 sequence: CASSEGASDTEAFF. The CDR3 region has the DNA TGTGCCAGCAGTGAGGGGGCGTCAGACACTGAAGCTTTCTTT.

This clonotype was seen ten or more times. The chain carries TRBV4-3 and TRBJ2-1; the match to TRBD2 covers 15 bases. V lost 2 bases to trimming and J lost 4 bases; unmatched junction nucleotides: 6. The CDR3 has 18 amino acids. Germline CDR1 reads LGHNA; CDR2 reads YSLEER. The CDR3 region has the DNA TGCGCCAGCAGCCAACGGACTAGCGGGGGGGCAGGTTACAATGAGCAGTTCTTC. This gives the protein CASSQRTSGGAGYNEQFF.

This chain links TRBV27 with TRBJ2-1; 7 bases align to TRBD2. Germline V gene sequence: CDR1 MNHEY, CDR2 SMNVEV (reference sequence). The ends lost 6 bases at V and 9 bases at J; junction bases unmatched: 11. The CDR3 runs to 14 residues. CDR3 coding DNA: TGTGCCAGCAGGCTCGGGGAGGGGACCGTTGAGCAGTTCTTC. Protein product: CASRLGEGTVEQFF.

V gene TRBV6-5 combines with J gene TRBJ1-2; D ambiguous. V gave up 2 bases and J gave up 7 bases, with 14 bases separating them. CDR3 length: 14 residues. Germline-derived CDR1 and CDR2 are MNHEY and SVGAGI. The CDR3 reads CASSYEGLGSGYTF. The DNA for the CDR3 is TGTGCCAGCAGTTACGAAGGGCTCGGCTCTGGCTACACCTTC.

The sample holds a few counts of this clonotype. The chain's CDR3 is CASSWGLAERKTGELFF. CDR3 nucleotides: TGTGCCAGCAGTTGGGGACTAGCGGAGAGAAAGACCGGGGAGCTGTTTTTT. This chain links TRBV6-2 or TRBV6-3 with TRBJ2-2, with TRBD2 matching 11 bases. This CDR3 comprises 17 residues. Germline V gene data show CDR1 as MNHEY and CDR2 as SVGEGT. Trimming at V came to 4 bases and at J to 5 bases, leaving 9 bases not matched to a gene.

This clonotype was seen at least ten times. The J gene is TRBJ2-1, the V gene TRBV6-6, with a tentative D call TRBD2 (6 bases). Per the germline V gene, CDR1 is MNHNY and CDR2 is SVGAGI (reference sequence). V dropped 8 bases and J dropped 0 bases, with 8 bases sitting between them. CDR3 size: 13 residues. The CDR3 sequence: CASGGASYNEQFF. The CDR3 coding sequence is TGTGCCAGCGGCGGGGCCTCCTACAATGAGCAGTTCTTC.

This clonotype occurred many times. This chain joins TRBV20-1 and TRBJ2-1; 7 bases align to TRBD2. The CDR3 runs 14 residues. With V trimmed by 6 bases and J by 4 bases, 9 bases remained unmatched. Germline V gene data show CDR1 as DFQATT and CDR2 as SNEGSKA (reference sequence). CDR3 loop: CSAPVPGGYNEQFF. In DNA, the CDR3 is TGCAGTGCCCCGGTCCCCGGGGGGTACAATGAGCAGTTCTTC.

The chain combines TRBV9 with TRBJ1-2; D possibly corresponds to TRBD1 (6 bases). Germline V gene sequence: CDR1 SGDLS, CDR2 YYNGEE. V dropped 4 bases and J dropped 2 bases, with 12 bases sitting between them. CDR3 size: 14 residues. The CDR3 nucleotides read TGTGCCAGCAGCACCCAAACAGGGAACTATGGCTACACCTTC. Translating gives CASSTQTGNYGYTF.

The DNA of the CDR3 is TGTGCCAGCAGTGAGGTGGGCCATCGAGCTTTCTTT. It translates to CASSEVGHRAFF. The chain carries TRBV25-1 and TRBJ1-1, with D hard to call. Deletions cut 3 bases from V and 10 bases from J, with 12 bases between. The CDR3 spans 12 residues. Germline CDR1 reads MGHDK; CDR2 reads SYGVNS.

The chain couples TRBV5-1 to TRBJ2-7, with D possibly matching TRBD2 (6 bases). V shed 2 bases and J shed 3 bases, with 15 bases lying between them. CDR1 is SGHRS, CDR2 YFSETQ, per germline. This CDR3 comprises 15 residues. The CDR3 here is CASSFRDSDYYEQYF. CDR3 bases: TGCGCCAGCAGCTTCCGGGACTCGGACTACTACGAGCAGTACTTC.

CDR3 residues: CASSIQGSEQFF. In DNA, the CDR3 is TGTGCCAGCAGCATCCAGGGATCCGAGCAGTTCTTC. V and J are TRBV12-3 or TRBV12-4 and TRBJ2-1; D is possibly TRBD1 (5 bases). This CDR3 region has 12 residues. Between the trimmed V and J ends, which lost 6 bases and 10 bases, there was a span of 13 bases.

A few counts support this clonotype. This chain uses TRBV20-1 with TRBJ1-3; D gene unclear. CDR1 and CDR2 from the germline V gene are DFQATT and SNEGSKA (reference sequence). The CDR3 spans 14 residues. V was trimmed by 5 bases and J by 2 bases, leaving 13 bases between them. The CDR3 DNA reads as TGCAGTGCTCCACGGGGTACTACTGGAAACACCATATATTTT. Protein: CSAPRGTTGNTIYF.

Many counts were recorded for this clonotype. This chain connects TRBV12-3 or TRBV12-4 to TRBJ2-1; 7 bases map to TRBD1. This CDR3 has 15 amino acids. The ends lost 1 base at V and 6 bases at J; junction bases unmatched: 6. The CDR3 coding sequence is TGTGCCAGCAGTTTAGGACAGGGTCTTTTCAATGAGCAGTTCTTC. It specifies CASSLGQGLFNEQFF.

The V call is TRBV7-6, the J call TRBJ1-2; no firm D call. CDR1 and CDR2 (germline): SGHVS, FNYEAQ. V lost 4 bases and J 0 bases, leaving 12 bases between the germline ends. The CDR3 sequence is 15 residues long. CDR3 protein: CASSSLDGPNYGYTF. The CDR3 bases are TGTGCCAGCAGCTCCCTCGACGGTCCTAACTATGGCTACACCTTC.

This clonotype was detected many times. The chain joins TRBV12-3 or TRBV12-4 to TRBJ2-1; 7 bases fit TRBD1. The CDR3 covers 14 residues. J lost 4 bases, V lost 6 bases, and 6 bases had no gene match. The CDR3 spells CASRGDRTYNEQFF. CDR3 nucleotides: TGTGCCAGCAGGGGGGACAGAACATACAATGAGCAGTTCTTC.

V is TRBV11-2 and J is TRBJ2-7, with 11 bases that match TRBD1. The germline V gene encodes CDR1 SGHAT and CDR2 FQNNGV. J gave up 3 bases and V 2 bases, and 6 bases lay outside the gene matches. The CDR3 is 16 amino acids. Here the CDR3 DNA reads TGTGCCAGCAGCTTAATAGTAGGGACAGGGGGCTACGAGCAGTACTTC. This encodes CASSLIVGTGGYEQYF.

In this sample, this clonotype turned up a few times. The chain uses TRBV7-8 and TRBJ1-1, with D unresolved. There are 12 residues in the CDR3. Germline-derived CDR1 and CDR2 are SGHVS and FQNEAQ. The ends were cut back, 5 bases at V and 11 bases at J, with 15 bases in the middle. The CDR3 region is CASSPRPETAFF. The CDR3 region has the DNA TGTGCCAGCAGCCCCAGACCAGAGACGGCTTTCTTT.

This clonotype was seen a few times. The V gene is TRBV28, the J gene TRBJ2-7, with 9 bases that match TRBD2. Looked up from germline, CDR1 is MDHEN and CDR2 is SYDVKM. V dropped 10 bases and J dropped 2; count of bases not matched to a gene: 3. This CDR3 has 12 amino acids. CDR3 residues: CATLAGAYEQYF. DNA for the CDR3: TGTGCCACGTTAGCGGGGGCCTACGAGCAGTACTTC.

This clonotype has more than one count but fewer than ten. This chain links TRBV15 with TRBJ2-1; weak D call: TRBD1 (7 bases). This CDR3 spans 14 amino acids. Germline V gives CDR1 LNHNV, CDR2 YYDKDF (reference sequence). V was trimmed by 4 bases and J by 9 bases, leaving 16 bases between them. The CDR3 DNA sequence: TGTGCCACCAGCATCGCGCTCAGGGGGGCTGAGCAGTTCTTC. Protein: CATSIALRGAEQFF.